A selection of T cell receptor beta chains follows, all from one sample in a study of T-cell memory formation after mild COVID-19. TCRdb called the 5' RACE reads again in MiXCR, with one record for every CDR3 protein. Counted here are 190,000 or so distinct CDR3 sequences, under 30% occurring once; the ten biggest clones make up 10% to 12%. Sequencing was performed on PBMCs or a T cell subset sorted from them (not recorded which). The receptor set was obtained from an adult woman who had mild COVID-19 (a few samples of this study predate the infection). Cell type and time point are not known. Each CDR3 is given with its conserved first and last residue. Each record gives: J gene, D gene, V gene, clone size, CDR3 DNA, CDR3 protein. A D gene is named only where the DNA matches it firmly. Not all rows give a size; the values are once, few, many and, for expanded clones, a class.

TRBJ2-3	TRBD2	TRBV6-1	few	TGTGCCAGCAGTGACTTTAGCGGGGGGGCCGCAGATACGCAGTATTTT	CASSDFSGGAADTQYF
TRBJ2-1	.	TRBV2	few	TGTGCCAGCAGTGTGAAGCTTGGGCAGTTCTTC	CASSVKLGQFF
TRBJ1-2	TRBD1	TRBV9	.	TGTGCCAGCAGCGCAGGGGGATACTATGGCTACACCTTC	CASSAGGYYGYTF
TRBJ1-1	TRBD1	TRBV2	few	TGTGCCAGCAGTGGACAGGGTTTTGGGGCCACTGAAGCTTTCTTT	CASSGQGFGATEAFF
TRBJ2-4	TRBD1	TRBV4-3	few	TGCGCCAGCAGCCAAGATCTCGCAGGGGGACAAAACATTCAGTACTTC	CASSQDLAGGQNIQYF
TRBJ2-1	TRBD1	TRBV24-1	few	TGTGCCACCAGTACACCAACAGGGGGCTCAGACAATGAGCAGTTCTTC	CATSTPTGGSDNEQFF
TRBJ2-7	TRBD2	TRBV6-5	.	TGTGCCAGCAGTTACTCTAGCGGGGGACCCTACGAGCAGTACTTC	CASSYSSGGPYEQYF
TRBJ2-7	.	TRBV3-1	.	TGTGCCAGCAGCTGGGACGCGGGTAGCTCCTACGAGCAGTACTTC	CASSWDAGSSYEQYF
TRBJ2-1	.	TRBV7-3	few	TGTGCCAGCAGCTTAGGGCAGGGTGGCTCCTACAATGAGCAGTTCTTC	CASSLGQGGSYNEQFF
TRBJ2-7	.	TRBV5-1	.	TGCGCCAGCAGCCCAGGACAGCGACCCGACGAGCAGTACTTC	CASSPGQRPDEQYF
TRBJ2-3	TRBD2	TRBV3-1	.	TGTGCCAGCAGCCAAGAGGGCCTAGCGGGGGGAACGCAGTATTTT	CASSQEGLAGGTQYF
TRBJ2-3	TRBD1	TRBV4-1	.	TGCGCCAGCAGCCAAGATCGCGGGACAGGGTCAGATACGCAGTATTTT	CASSQDRGTGSDTQYF
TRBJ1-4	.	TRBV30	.	TGTGCCTGGAGATCGGGGCATACTAATGAAAAACTGTTTTTT	CAWRSGHTNEKLFF
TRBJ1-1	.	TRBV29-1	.	TGCAGCGCCCAAACCGGGAGGACTGAAGCTTTCTTT	CSAQTGRTEAFF
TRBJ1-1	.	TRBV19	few	TGTGCCAGTAGTATCCCCGGGACTGCGAACACTGAAGCTTTCTTT	CASSIPGTANTEAFF
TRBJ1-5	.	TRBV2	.	TGTGCCAGCAGTGATGATGGGGTAGATCAGCCCCAGCATTTT	CASSDDGVDQPQHF
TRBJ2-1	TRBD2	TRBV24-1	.	TGTGCCACCAGTGATCCACGACCCCGACAGCGGGGGGGCGATGAGCAGTTCTTC	CATSDPRPRQRGGDEQFF
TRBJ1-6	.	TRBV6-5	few	TGTGCCAGCACCCTTACGGGGGGGGCAAGATCACCCCTCCACTTT	CASTLTGGARSPLHF
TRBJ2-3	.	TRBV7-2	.	TGTGCCAGCAGCTCCGACCTCACGGGAGATACGCAGTATTTT	CASSSDLTGDTQYF
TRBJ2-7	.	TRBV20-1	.	TGCAGTGCTAGAGATGGGGACGGTTTACACTACGAGCAGTACTTC	CSARDGDGLHYEQYF
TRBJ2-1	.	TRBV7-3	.	TGTGCCAGCAGCTCCCTAGCGTTGTCCTACAATGAGCAGTTCTTC	CASSSLALSYNEQFF
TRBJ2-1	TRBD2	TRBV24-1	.	TGTGCCACCAGTCCACTAGCGGGAGTAGGGTACAATGAGCAGTTCTTC	CATSPLAGVGYNEQFF
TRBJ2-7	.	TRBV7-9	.	TGTGCCAGCAGCTTGTACGGCTCCTACGAGCAGTACTTC	CASSLYGSYEQYF
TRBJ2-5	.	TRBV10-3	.	TGTGCCATCGGCGGCAGGGAAGAGACCCAGTACTTC	CAIGGREETQYF
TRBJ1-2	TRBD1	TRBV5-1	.	TGCGCCAGCAGCCCGGCTCCGGACAGGGCGGGAGGCTACACCTTC	CASSPAPDRAGGYTF
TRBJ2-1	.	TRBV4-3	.	TGCGCCAGCAGCCAAGAGTATAGGAATGAGCAGTTCTTC	CASSQEYRNEQFF
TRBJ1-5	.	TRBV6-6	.	TGTGCCAGCAGTCCGGGGGTGGGGGAGCCGAGCAATCAGCCCCAGCATTTT	CASSPGVGEPSNQPQHF
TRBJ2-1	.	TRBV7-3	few	TGTGCCAGCAGCCCCCTCAGCTCCTACAATGAGCAGTTCTTC	CASSPLSSYNEQFF
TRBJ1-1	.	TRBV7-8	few	TGTGCCAGCAGCTTAGCGCTGTCGATACGGAACCATAACACTGAAGCTTTCTTT	CASSLALSIRNHNTEAFF
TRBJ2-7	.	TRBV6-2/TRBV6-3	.	TGTGCCAGCCGCATTCCGGGGACGGGAGAGCAGTACTTC	CASRIPGTGEQYF
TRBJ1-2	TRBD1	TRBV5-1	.	TGCGCCAGCAGCTTGGACGGGACAGGGGGACTAGTTGGCTACACCTTC	CASSLDGTGGLVGYTF
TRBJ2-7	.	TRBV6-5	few	TGTGCCAGCAGGCGTTCGACAGGACCCTCCTACGAGCAGTACTTC	CASRRSTGPSYEQYF
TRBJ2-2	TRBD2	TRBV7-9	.	TGTGCCAGCAGCACTGGCGGGGGCACCGGGGAGCTGTTTTTT	CASSTGGGTGELFF
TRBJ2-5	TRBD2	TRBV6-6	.	TGTGCCAGCAGTCCAAGCGGGGGAGGGGAGACCCAGTACTTC	CASSPSGGGETQYF
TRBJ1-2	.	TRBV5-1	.	TGCGCCAGCAGTTCCAACTTAGCTAACTATGGCTACACCTTC	CASSSNLANYGYTF
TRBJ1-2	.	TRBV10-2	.	TGCGCCAGCAGTGAAGAAGGGAAGCACTATGGCTACACCTTC	CASSEEGKHYGYTF
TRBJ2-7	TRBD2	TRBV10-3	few	TGTGCCACCGGGAGGGGGAGCGGGAGGGAAACCTACGAGCAGTACTTC	CATGRGSGRETYEQYF
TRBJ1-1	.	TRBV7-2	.	TGTGCCAGCAGCTTAGTAGGAGGACAACTTGAAGCTTTCTTT	CASSLVGGQLEAFF
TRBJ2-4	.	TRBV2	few	TGTGCCAGCATGTTGGCGGACATTCAGTACTTC	CASMLADIQYF
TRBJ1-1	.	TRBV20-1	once	TGCAGTGCTAGTTACCCCGAAGCTTTCTTT	CSASYPEAFF
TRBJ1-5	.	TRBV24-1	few	TGTGCCACCAGTGATTTCTCTAAGGACGGGACTGATCAGCCCCAGCATTTT	CATSDFSKDGTDQPQHF
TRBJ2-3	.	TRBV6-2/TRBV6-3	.	TGTGCCAGCAGTTACTCAACAGCGGACCCTACGCAGTATTTT	CASSYSTADPTQYF
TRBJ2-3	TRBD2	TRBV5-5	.	TGTGCCAGCAGCTTGGCGGCTAGCGGGCACACAGATACGCAGTATTTT	CASSLAASGHTDTQYF
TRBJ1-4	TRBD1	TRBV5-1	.	TGCGCCAGCAGCTTGGGACAGGGGGCACCTAATGAAAAACTGTTTTTT	CASSLGQGAPNEKLFF
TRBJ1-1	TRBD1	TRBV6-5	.	TGTGCCAGCAGAGGGGGACAGGGTCGCATGAACACTGAAGCTTTCTTT	CASRGGQGRMNTEAFF
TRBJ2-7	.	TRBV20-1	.	TGCAGTGCCCGGGGGACTTCCCTTTTGATCGAGCAGTACTTC	CSARGTSLLIEQYF
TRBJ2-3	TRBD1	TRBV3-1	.	TGTGCCAGCAGCAGCCGGGACAGGGGTTCAGATACGCAGTATTTT	CASSSRDRGSDTQYF
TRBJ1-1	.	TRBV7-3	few	TGTGCCAGCAGCTCCCTGGGAGGGAAGTCGGGGTCCACTGAAGCTTTCTTT	CASSSLGGKSGSTEAFF
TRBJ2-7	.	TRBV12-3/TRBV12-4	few	TGTGCCAGCAGTTCGTCGGTCGGCCGCTACGAGCAGTACTTC	CASSSSVGRYEQYF
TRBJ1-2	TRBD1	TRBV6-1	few	TGTGCCAGCACCATGGGACAGCTAGGCTACACCTTC	CASTMGQLGYTF
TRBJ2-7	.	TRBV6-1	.	TGTGCCAGCAGTGAATGGCACAGGGCATCCTACGAGCAGTACTTC	CASSEWHRASYEQYF
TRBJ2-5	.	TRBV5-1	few	TGCGCCAGCGCGCTTGCACTAGGAATTGAGACCCAGTACTTC	CASALALGIETQYF